This T cell receptor beta chain was sequenced in a study of T cell repertoires in cytomegalovirus infection. TCRdb reprocessed the reads via MiXCR and lists one record per CDR3 protein. This sample yields about 280,000 distinct CDR3 sequences, of which approximately 22% are seen a single time; about 21% belongs to the top ten. This CDR3 region has 12 residues. Germline V gives CDR1 ENHRY, CDR2 SYGVKD. V lost 0 bases and J lost 5, with 4 bases in between. At least ten counts were recorded for this clonotype. The antigen is undetermined. This specimen consisted of cultured PBMCs, obtained from culture after CMV antigen stimulation. The receptor was isolated from a human donor in good health (CMV status not recorded). Some clones in this sample may be carry-over from other donors' samples. V is TRBV10-3 and J is TRBJ1-1; D is uncertain. Here the CDR3 reads CAISESGTEAFF. The CDR3 DNA reads TGTGCCATCAGTGAGTCGGGGACTGAAGCTTTCTTT.